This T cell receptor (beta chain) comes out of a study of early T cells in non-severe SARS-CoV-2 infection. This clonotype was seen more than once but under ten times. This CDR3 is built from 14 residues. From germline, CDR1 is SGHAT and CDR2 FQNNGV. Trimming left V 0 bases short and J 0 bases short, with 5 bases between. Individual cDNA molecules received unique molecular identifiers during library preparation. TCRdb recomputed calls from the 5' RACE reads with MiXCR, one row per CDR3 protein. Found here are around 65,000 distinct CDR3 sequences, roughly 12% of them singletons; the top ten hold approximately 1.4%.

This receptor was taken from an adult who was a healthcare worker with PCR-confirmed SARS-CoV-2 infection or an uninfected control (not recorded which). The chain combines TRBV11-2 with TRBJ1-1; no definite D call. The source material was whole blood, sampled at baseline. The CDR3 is CASSLDPLNTEAFF. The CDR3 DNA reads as TGTGCCAGCAGCTTAGACCCCCTGAACACTGAAGCTTTCTTT.